The present T cell receptor (beta chain) was sequenced within a study of cytomegalovirus exposure and HLA in healthy donors. Study-wide results and caveats: The only immune exposure information that was available was CMV serostatus. Reportedly, fewer N-insertions than the roughly 700-donor mean appeared in an Asian-associated ancestry cluster in a later analysis. A later analysis, which compared TCR beta chains of equal frequency, found the HLA-associated ones more clonally expanded.

With respect to this clone: The antigen is unknown.

The primer mix had 60 Vbeta and 13 Jbeta primers. Some clones are missing from TCRdb's copy, which holds only in-frame ones; the method was immunoSEQ multiplex PCR. The sample lists about 130,000 clones; approximately 80% were seen once. V lost 2 bases, J lost 3 bases, and 7 bases lay in between. The CDR3 spans 13 residues. Germline assignment: CDR1 SGHAT and CDR2 FQNNGV. The V call is TRBV11-2, the J call TRBJ1-1, with a tentative D call TRBD1 (5 bases). This TCR was sampled from a man aged 25-45 years in good health and CMV-seronegative. Sequenced material: PBMCs. The chain's CDR3 is CASSLWGDTEAFF. The DNA for the CDR3 is TGTGCCAGCAGCTTATGGGGGGACACTGAAGCTTTCTTT.